The rows below give T cell receptor beta chains drawn from one sample of a study of CD8 T cells in Susac syndrome. TCRdb reanalysed the immunoSEQ multiplex PCR reads using MiXCR and keeps one entry per CDR3 protein. The sample yields about 100,000 distinct CDR3 sequences, nearly 97% seen once. The sample taken for sequencing was CD8+ T cells from PBMCs. Receptor source: a human donor with Susac syndrome. The CDR3 runs from the conserved cysteine through the conserved F or W. D genes are given only for firm matches. Rows may omit the clone size; those that give it use once, few, many or a size class.

size	V	J	D	DNA	CDR3
NA	TRBV5-7	TRBJ2-7	TRBD1	TGTGCCGCCGATCGACAGGGGTCCGAGCAGTACTTC	CAADRQGSEQYF
NA	TRBV6-1	TRBJ1-5	TRBD1	TGTGCCAGCAGTGAGACCGACAGGGTTGGCAATCAGCCCCAGCATTTT	CASSETDRVGNQPQHF
NA	TRBV27	TRBJ2-7	TRBD2	TGTGCCAGCAGTTTAGGGGTAGCGGGGGACTACGAGCAGTACTTC	CASSLGVAGDYEQYF
NA	TRBV9	TRBJ2-1	NA	TGTGCCAGCAGCGTAAGGGACAATGAGCAGTTCTTC	CASSVRDNEQFF
once	TRBV20-1	TRBJ1-4	NA	TGCAGTGCAGGAGGGGTGGGAGAAAAACTGTTTTTT	CSAGGVGEKLFF
NA	TRBV4-1	TRBJ1-2	NA	TGCGCCAGCAGCCAAACTGTAAGCGGACTCAACTATGGCTACACCTTC	CASSQTVSGLNYGYTF
NA	TRBV18	TRBJ2-1	NA	TGTGCCAGCTCAGATACGGGCCTCAATGAGCAGTTCTTC	CASSDTGLNEQFF
NA	TRBV20-1	TRBJ2-3	TRBD2	TGCAGTGCTAGAGATCCCGCTAGCGGAGACACAGATACGCAGTATTTT	CSARDPASGDTDTQYF
NA	TRBV29-1	TRBJ1-2	TRBD1	TGCAGCGTAGAGGGGGCGCTGGGCTACACCTTC	CSVEGALGYTF
NA	TRBV9	TRBJ2-2	NA	TGTGCCAGCAGCGTAGGCGGACCCCGCAACACCGGGGAGCTGTTTTTT	CASSVGGPRNTGELFF
NA	TRBV9	TRBJ2-1	TRBD2	TGTGCCAGCAGCGCTGGGACTAGCGAAAATGAGCAGTTCTTC	CASSAGTSENEQFF
NA	TRBV24-1	TRBJ1-4	NA	TGTGCCACCAGTGATCAACAGGGTCCCAATGAAAAACTGTTTTTT	CATSDQQGPNEKLFF
NA	TRBV5-1	TRBJ2-5	NA	TGCGCCAGCGGGATGGACAGTTCAGAGACCCAGTACTTC	CASGMDSSETQYF
NA	TRBV13	TRBJ2-5	NA	TGTGCCAGCAGCTTAGGACTCCCTTCTCAAGAGACCCAGTACTTC	CASSLGLPSQETQYF
NA	TRBV28	TRBJ2-7	NA	TGTGCCAGCAGTTCCCCTGGGGACCCGACCTACGAGCAGTACTTC	CASSSPGDPTYEQYF
NA	TRBV13	TRBJ1-6	NA	TGTGCCAGCAGCACCACAGGAAATAGTCCACCCCTCCACTTT	CASSTTGNSPPLHF
NA	TRBV5-1	TRBJ2-7	NA	TGCGCCAGCAGCCTAGAGCCCGCCTACGAGCAGTACTTC	CASSLEPAYEQYF
NA	TRBV20-1	TRBJ2-7	NA	TGCAGTGCCCACGTCCAGGGCTCCTACGAGCAGTACTTC	CSAHVQGSYEQYF